Below, 7 T cell receptor beta chains from the same sample are listed, as sequenced in a study of radiotherapy plus CTLA-4 blockade in lung cancer. TCRdb keeps only in-frame clones here, not all; method: immunoSEQ multiplex PCR. The table includes approximately 94,000 clones, roughly 80% detected once. The input for sequencing was peripheral blood, taken from a patient treated with radiotherapy plus ipilimumab. These receptors all stem from a human donor with non-small cell lung cancer that progressed on radiotherapy plus ipilimumab.

The V call is TRBV5-1, the J call TRBJ2-3, with D maybe TRBD1 (6 bases). The V and J ends lost 2 bases and 2 bases respectively, with 12 bases between them. Germline lookup yields CDR1 SGHRS and CDR2 YFSETQ. This CDR3 has 15 residues. CDR3 loop: CASSLQGPSTDTQYF. The CDR3 coding sequence is TGCGCCAGCAGCTTACAGGGTCCCTCCACAGATACGCAGTATTTT.

This rearrangement joins TRBV19 to TRBJ2-1, with 15 bases lining up with TRBD2. V trimming: 6 bases; J trimming: 8 bases; junction bases outside the gene matches: 5. The CDR3 extends over 15 amino acids. Germline assignment: CDR1 LNHDA and CDR2 SQIVND (reference sequence). This CDR3 is CASRLGTSGRHEQFF. The CDR3 coding sequence is TGTGCCAGTAGACTGGGGACTAGCGGGAGGCATGAGCAGTTCTTC.

This chain uses TRBV27 with TRBJ1-1, with D perhaps TRBD1 (5 bases). Germline CDR1 reads MNHEY; CDR2 reads SMNVEV (reference sequence). Trimming removed 1 base at V and 1 base at J, with 10 bases between. CDR3 length: 15 residues. The CDR3 spells CASSLWGGANTEAFF. In DNA, the CDR3 is TGTGCCAGCAGTTTATGGGGCGGGGCGAACACTGAAGCTTTCTTT.

On this clone itself: The sample carries other DNA sequences with the same CDR3. The chain is built from TRBV6-1 and TRBJ2-3; D ambiguous. V gave up 4 bases and J gave up 0 bases, with 2 bases separating them. Germline-derived CDR1 and CDR2 are MNHNS and SASEGT. This CDR3 is built from 12 residues. CDR3 nucleotide sequence: TGTGCCAGCAGTGCTAGCACAGATACGCAGTATTTT. Translation gives CASSASTDTQYF.

This clone showed up just once. The gene calls are TRBV4-1 and TRBJ2-1, with no clear D. V gave up 4 bases and J gave up 9 bases, with 13 bases separating them. The CDR3 consists of 13 residues. Germline assignment: CDR1 MGHRA and CDR2 YSYEKL. The CDR3 region is CASSLRMPSEQFF. DNA for the CDR3: TGCGCCAGCAGCCTCCGAATGCCCTCTGAGCAGTTCTTC.

The J gene is TRBJ1-4, the V gene TRBV5-1; D ambiguous. The CDR3 is 14 amino acids. The germline gives CDR1 SGHRS, CDR2 YFSETQ. Trimming took 1 base from V and 0 from J, leaving 4 bases between them. CDR3 in DNA: TGCGCCAGCAGCTTGCAGGCAACTAATGAAAAACTGTTTTTT. It translates to CASSLQATNEKLFF.

This chain connects TRBV13 to TRBJ2-7; D gene unclear. CDR1 PRHDT and CDR2 FYEKMQ come from the germline V gene (reference sequence). Trimming pared 0 bases from V and 7 bases from J, leaving 7 bases between. The CDR3 contains 12 residues. The CDR3 here is CASSLGDLEQYF. In DNA, the CDR3 is TGTGCCAGCAGCTTAGGAGATTTGGAGCAGTACTTC.